Presented here are 10 T cell receptor beta chains from one specimen sequenced in a study of blood T cell repertoires in COVID-19 (dated by TCRdb to 2020 to 2021). The protocol used for the library was the immunoSEQ multiplex PCR assay. TCRdb stores this immuneACCESS table with in-frame sequences only. Part of the clones is absent; in the studies checked, under half of the shortfall reflects unresolved V genes, and no reason is known for the rest. This sample comprises around 110,000 clones, roughly 85% of them detected only once. The leading ten clones occupy under 3% of the sample. The sample was peripheral blood. These receptors came from a man aged 25 to 40 with acute or convalescent COVID-19.

This clone was detected a few times. In nucleotides, the CDR3 is TGTGCCAGTAGTGCGACAGGGTACACCGGGGAGCTGTTTTTT. Encoded protein: CASSATGYTGELFF. The V call is TRBV19, the J call TRBJ2-2; 7 bases line up with TRBD1. The ends lost 5 bases at V and 3 bases at J; junction bases unmatched: 3. This CDR3 is built from 14 residues. Germline loops: CDR1 LNHDA, CDR2 SQIVND (reference sequence).

V and J are TRBV7-2 and TRBJ2-4, with unresolved D. CDR3 size: 12 residues. CDR1 is SGHTA and CDR2 is FQGNSA in the germline V gene. V was pared by 5 bases and J by 9 bases, with 11 bases between. CDR3 region: CASSTEAIIQYF. DNA for the CDR3: TGTGCCAGCAGCACCGAGGCGATCATTCAGTACTTC.

The chain is built from TRBV19 and TRBJ1-1; the D gene is possibly TRBD1 (5 bases). The CDR3 extends over 13 amino acids. The germline V gene encodes CDR1 LNHDA and CDR2 SQIVND (reference sequence). V gave up 2 bases and J gave up 11 bases, with 15 bases separating them. CDR3 region: CASSISVGREAFF. Written as DNA, the CDR3 is TGTGCCAGTAGTATAAGCGTGGGGCGCGAGGCTTTCTTT.

The V call is TRBV4-2, the J call TRBJ1-2; 7 nucleotides match TRBD1. CDR1 is LGHNA, CDR2 YNFKEQ, per germline. V lost 6 bases and J lost 6; bases outside the gene matches: 13. The CDR3 is 15 amino acids. CDR3 amino acids: CASSLTRDSAHGYTF. The CDR3 coding sequence is TGTGCCAGCAGTTTGACCCGGGACAGCGCTCATGGCTACACCTTC.

This clone was seen just once. The V call is TRBV2, the J call TRBJ1-5, with 7 bases matching TRBD1. The germline V gene has CDR1 SNHLY and CDR2 FYNNEI. Trimming at V came to 5 bases and at J to 5 bases, leaving 6 bases not matched to a gene. The CDR3 spans 14 residues. The CDR3 region is CASSRGQPYQPQHF. The DNA for the CDR3 is TGTGCCAGCAGTCGGGGACAGCCCTATCAGCCCCAGCATTTT.

This chain uses TRBV25-1 with TRBJ2-5; TRBD2 matches 13 bases. From germline, CDR1 is MGHDK and CDR2 SYGVNS. The CDR3 totals 18 residues. The V and J ends lost 3 bases and 0 bases, in that order; junction bases with no gene match: 7. DNA of the CDR3: TGTGCCAGCAGTGAGTCACTAGCGGGGGGGCCCAACCAAGAGACCCAGTACTTC. Residues: CASSESLAGGPNQETQYF. The whole variable domain, remainder taken from reference TRBV25-1 and TRBJ2-5, is EADIYQTPRYLVIGTGKKITLECSQTMGHDKMYWYQQDPGMELHLIHYSYGVNSTEKGDLSSESTVSRIRTEHFPLTLESARPSHTSQYLCASSESLAGGPNQETQYFGPGTRLLVL.

This sequence joins TRBV7-6 and TRBJ1-2, with 11 bases lining up with TRBD1. The CDR3 length is 17 residues. V trimming: 5 bases; J trimming: 6 bases; junction bases outside the gene matches: 14. Germline assignment: CDR1 SGHVS and CDR2 FNYEAQ. Written as DNA, the CDR3 is TGTGCCAGCAGCCCCCCAGGTAGGGGACAGGGGGACAATGGCTACACCTTC. It is translated as CASSPPGRGQGDNGYTF.

This chain joins TRBV27 and TRBJ1-2; 7 bases are shared with TRBD1. Germline CDR1 is MNHEY and CDR2 is SMNVEV (reference sequence). The CDR3 extends over 14 amino acids. J lost 7 bases, V lost 4 bases, and 9 bases had no gene match. The CDR3 DNA reads TGTGCCAGCAGTTGGACAGGATCCCATCGTGGCTACACCTTC. Its protein is CASSWTGSHRGYTF.

This clone was seen a single time. The chain couples TRBV9 to TRBJ1-2; tentatively, D is TRBD1 (5 bases). This CDR3 region has 15 residues. Germline assignment: CDR1 SGDLS and CDR2 YYNGEE. V shed 0 bases and J shed 2 bases, with 11 bases lying between them. CDR3 residues: CASSVDTGRNYGYTF. The DNA for the CDR3 is TGTGCCAGCAGCGTAGACACAGGTCGAAACTATGGCTACACCTTC.

The chain joins TRBV5-5 to TRBJ2-5; 12 bases match TRBD1. The CDR3 spans 15 residues. The trim removed 3 bases at V and 5 bases at J, leaving 5 bases unmatched. Germline CDR1 and CDR2: SGHKS and YYEKEE (reference sequence). The CDR3 nucleotides read TGTGCCAGCAGCTCCGGGACAGGGGGCGCGGAGACCCAGTACTTC. It codes for CASSSGTGGAETQYF.